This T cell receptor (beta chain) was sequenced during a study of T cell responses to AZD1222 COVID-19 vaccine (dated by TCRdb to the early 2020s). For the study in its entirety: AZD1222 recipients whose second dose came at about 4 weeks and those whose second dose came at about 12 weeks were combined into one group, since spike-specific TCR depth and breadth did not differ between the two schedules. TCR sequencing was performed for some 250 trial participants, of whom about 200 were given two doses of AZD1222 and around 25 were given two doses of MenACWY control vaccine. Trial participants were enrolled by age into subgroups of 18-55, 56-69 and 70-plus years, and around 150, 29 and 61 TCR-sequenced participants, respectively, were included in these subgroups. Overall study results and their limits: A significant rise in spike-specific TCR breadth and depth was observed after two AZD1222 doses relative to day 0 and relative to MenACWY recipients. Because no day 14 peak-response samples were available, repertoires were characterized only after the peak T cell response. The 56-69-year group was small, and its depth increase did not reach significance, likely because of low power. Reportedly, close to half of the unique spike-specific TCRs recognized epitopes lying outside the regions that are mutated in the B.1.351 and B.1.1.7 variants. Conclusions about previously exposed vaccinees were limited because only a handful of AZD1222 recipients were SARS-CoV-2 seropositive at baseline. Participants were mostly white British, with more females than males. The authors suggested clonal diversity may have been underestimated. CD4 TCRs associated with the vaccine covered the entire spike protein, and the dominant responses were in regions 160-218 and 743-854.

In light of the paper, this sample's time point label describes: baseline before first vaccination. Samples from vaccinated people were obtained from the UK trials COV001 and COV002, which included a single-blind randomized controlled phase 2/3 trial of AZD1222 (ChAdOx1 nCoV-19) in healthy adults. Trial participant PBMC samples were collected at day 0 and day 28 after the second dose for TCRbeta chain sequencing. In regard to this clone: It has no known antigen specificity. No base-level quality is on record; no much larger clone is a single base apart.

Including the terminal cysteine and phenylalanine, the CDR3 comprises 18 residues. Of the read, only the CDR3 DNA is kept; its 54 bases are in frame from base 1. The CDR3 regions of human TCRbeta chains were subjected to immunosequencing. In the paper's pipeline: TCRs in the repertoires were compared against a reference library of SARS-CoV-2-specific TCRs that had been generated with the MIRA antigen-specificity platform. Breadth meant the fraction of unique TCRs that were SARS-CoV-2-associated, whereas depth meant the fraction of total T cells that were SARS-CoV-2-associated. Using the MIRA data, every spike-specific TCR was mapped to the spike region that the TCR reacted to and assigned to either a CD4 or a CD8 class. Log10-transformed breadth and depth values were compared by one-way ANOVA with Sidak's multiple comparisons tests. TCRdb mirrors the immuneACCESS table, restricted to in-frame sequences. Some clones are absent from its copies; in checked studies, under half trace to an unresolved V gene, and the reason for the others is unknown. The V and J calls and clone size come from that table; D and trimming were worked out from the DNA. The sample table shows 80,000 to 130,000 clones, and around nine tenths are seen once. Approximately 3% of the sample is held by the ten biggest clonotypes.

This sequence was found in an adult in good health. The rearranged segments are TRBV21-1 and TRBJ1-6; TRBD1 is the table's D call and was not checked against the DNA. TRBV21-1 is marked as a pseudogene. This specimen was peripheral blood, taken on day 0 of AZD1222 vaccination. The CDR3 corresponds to CASSKARPPGQRNSPLHF. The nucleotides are TGTGCCAGCAGCAAAGCTCGCCCCCCGGGACAGAGGAATTCACCCCTCCACTTT.